This is a list of T cell receptor beta chains from one sample in a study of cytomegalovirus exposure and HLA in healthy donors. Sequencing was performed with immunoSEQ multiplex PCR; in TCRdb, only in-frame clones are kept and a portion is missing. The profile shows some 110,000 clones, around 74% of them singletons. Sequencing input: PBMCs. The receptor set was obtained from a woman aged 50 to 60 in good health and CMV-seropositive. CDR3s include the opening cysteine and the closing phenylalanine or tryptophan. A clone size is listed for some rows: how often the clone was seen (once, few, many), or a class if it is expanded.

CDR3 length: 14; clone size: -; J gene: TRBJ2-5; V gene: TRBV30; CDR3 protein: CAWSRLAGGETQYF
CDR3 length: 12; clone size: -; J gene: TRBJ2-3; V gene: TRBV5-8; CDR3 protein: CASSLDSGTQYF
CDR3 length: 13; clone size: -; J gene: TRBJ2-1; V gene: TRBV27; CDR3 protein: CASSFGSVNEQFF
CDR3 length: 12; clone size: -; J gene: TRBJ2-7; V gene: TRBV7-9; CDR3 protein: CASSSYSYEQYF
CDR3 length: 14; clone size: -; J gene: TRBJ1-2; V gene: TRBV9; CDR3 protein: CASSPLLGVVFYTF
CDR3 length: 15; clone size: -; J gene: TRBJ2-3; V gene: TRBV15; CDR3 protein: CATSRGTGGQDTQYF
CDR3 length: 16; clone size: -; J gene: TRBJ2-3; V gene: TRBV5-1; CDR3 protein: CASSPEPGGGTDTQYF
CDR3 length: 15; clone size: -; J gene: TRBJ1-4; V gene: TRBV7-9; CDR3 protein: CASSYTGGGNEKLFF
CDR3 length: 14; clone size: once; J gene: TRBJ2-2; V gene: TRBV14; CDR3 protein: CASSQRIQTGELFF
CDR3 length: 15; clone size: -; J gene: TRBJ2-5; V gene: TRBV11-2; CDR3 protein: CASSVLASGEETQYF
CDR3 length: 16; clone size: few; J gene: TRBJ2-2; V gene: TRBV2; CDR3 protein: CASSEGRGGHTGELFF
CDR3 length: 15; clone size: -; J gene: TRBJ2-1; V gene: TRBV19; CDR3 protein: CASSKWTGGHDEQFF
CDR3 length: 17; clone size: -; J gene: TRBJ2-1; V gene: TRBV7-2; CDR3 protein: CASSLRLSSGVYNEQFF
CDR3 length: 14; clone size: few; J gene: TRBJ2-7; V gene: TRBV5-1; CDR3 protein: CASSLPGVTYEQYF
CDR3 length: 16; clone size: few; J gene: TRBJ2-1; V gene: TRBV27; CDR3 protein: CASSRRTSGGHNEQFF
CDR3 length: 15; clone size: -; J gene: TRBJ2-2; V gene: TRBV6-5; CDR3 protein: CASIKGQGFTGELFF
CDR3 length: 16; clone size: few; J gene: TRBJ1-3; V gene: TRBV6-1; CDR3 protein: CASSEFGWSAGNTIYF
CDR3 length: 15; clone size: -; J gene: TRBJ2-3; V gene: TRBV13; CDR3 protein: CASSLWASGGDTQYF
CDR3 length: 13; clone size: -; J gene: TRBJ2-2; V gene: TRBV30; CDR3 protein: CAWNSLNTGELFF
CDR3 length: 10; clone size: -; J gene: TRBJ1-3; V gene: TRBV5-1; CDR3 protein: CASSKGTEYF
CDR3 length: 14; clone size: -; J gene: TRBJ2-7; V gene: TRBV5-3; CDR3 protein: CARSPTTNDYEQYF
CDR3 length: 14; clone size: -; J gene: TRBJ2-1; V gene: TRBV7-9; CDR3 protein: CASSLSTRYNEQFF
CDR3 length: 13; clone size: few; J gene: TRBJ1-5; V gene: TRBV7-2; CDR3 protein: CASSSYRVQPQHF
CDR3 length: 13; clone size: -; J gene: TRBJ1-1; V gene: TRBV11-3; CDR3 protein: CASSEGLNTEAFF
CDR3 length: 18; clone size: -; J gene: TRBJ2-1; V gene: TRBV5-1; CDR3 protein: CASSLERFGTGLYNEQFF
CDR3 length: 16; clone size: -; J gene: TRBJ2-3; V gene: TRBV27; CDR3 protein: CASSLLQGSNTDTQYF
CDR3 length: 13; clone size: few; J gene: TRBJ2-5; V gene: TRBV5-5; CDR3 protein: CASSLLPQETQYF
CDR3 length: 13; clone size: -; J gene: TRBJ2-5; V gene: TRBV5-1; CDR3 protein: CASKSGGRETQYF
CDR3 length: 14; clone size: -; J gene: TRBJ2-3; V gene: TRBV7-8; CDR3 protein: CASSPITGTDTQYF
CDR3 length: 19; clone size: -; J gene: TRBJ1-4; V gene: TRBV14; CDR3 protein: CASSQDRRNRGATNEKLFF
CDR3 length: 17; clone size: once; J gene: TRBJ1-2; V gene: TRBV6-1; CDR3 protein: CASSGRSTGGNNYGYTF
CDR3 length: 14; clone size: -; J gene: TRBJ1-4; V gene: TRBV7-9; CDR3 protein: CASSLVLRNEKLFF
CDR3 length: 13; clone size: -; J gene: TRBJ1-2; V gene: TRBV7-2; CDR3 protein: CASSSRDSDGYTF
CDR3 length: 13; clone size: once; J gene: TRBJ2-7; V gene: TRBV4-3; CDR3 protein: CASSESFSGEQYF